This T cell receptor beta chain was recovered during a study of cytomegalovirus exposure and HLA in healthy donors. Study outcomes and limitations: The majority of CMV-associated TCR beta chains were reported as apparently HLA-restricted in a later analysis. The productive fraction for most TCR beta V segments was about 90% or about 30% in an earlier analysis. Most TCR sequences were rare, but some public TCRs occurred in many donors. Reported performance of the classifier showed diagnosis of cytomegalovirus status with high specificity and sensitivity.

Germline lookup yields CDR1 MNHNS and CDR2 SASEGT. Deletions cut 6 bases from V and 3 bases from J, with 5 bases between. This CDR3 is 11 amino acids long. The PCR used 60 Vbeta and 13 Jbeta primers. Measured with immunoSEQ multiplex PCR; TCRdb has only the in-frame clones, and not every one. The profile shows approximately 58,000 clones, roughly 83% of them singletons. Notes on this clone: What it binds is not known.

The rearrangement uses TRBV6-1 and TRBJ2-5; D unclear. Material for sequencing was PBMCs. This sequence was found in a young man in good health and CMV-seronegative. The CDR3: CASREEETQYF. CDR3 sequence (DNA): TGTGCCAGCAGAGAGGAAGAGACCCAGTACTTC.